These 27 T cell receptor beta chains came from one sample sequenced in a study of long-term antiretroviral therapy in people with HIV. This was the immunoSEQ v3.0 assay at survey level. Using immunoSEQ multiplex PCR, the repertoire was profiled, and TCRdb retains in-frame clones only, with some absent. The sample contains about 25,000 clones, 79% of which appear only once. This sample comprised unsorted PBMCs, obtained 2.1 years after starting antiretroviral therapy. These receptors were obtained from a young man with HIV.

This chain connects TRBV7-8 to TRBJ1-1; D gene ambiguous. Germline-derived CDR1 and CDR2 are SGHVS and FQNEAQ. Trimming pared 3 bases from V and 3 bases from J, leaving 11 bases between. This CDR3 has 14 residues. CDR3 sequence (DNA): TGTGCCAGCAGCTTTTCCTCGGCCGACACTGAAGCTTTCTTT. Amino acid sequence: CASSFSSADTEAFF.

The chain links TRBV19 to TRBJ1-1; D is ambiguous. This CDR3 region has 13 residues. Germline values: CDR1 LNHDA, CDR2 SQIVND (reference sequence). V gave up 5 bases and J gave up 1 base, with 8 bases separating them. CDR3 sequence (DNA): TGTGCCAGTAGTCCCTCTGAGAACACTGAAGCTTTCTTT. Amino acid sequence: CASSPSENTEAFF.

The chain links TRBV27 to TRBJ2-5; 11 nucleotides align to TRBD2. V was clipped by 1 base and J by 2 bases; unmatched bases: 6. The CDR3 length is 17 residues. From germline, CDR1 is MNHEY and CDR2 SMNVEV (reference sequence). CDR3 nucleotide sequence: TGTGCCAGCAGTTTATGGGGGACTAGCGGCTCACAAGAGACCCAGTACTTC. This translates into CASSLWGTSGSQETQYF.

The genes are TRBV7-7 and TRBJ2-5; TRBD2 might be the D (6 bases). The CDR3 totals 14 residues. Deletions cut 2 bases from V and 5 bases from J, with 12 bases between. Germline V gives CDR1 SSHAT, CDR2 FNYEAQ (reference sequence). CDR3 amino acids: CASSLSPGVETQYF. DNA for the CDR3: TGTGCCAGCAGCTTATCACCGGGGGTGGAGACCCAGTACTTC.

The rearrangement uses TRBV27 and TRBJ1-1, with no clear D. Between the trimmed V and J ends, which lost 2 bases and 0 bases, there was a span of 7 bases. The germline CDR1 and CDR2 sequences are MNHEY and SMNVEV (reference sequence). The CDR3 runs 14 residues. The CDR3 loop reads CASSLNSLNTEAFF. CDR3 coding DNA: TGTGCCAGCAGTTTAAACAGTCTGAACACTGAAGCTTTCTTT.

The count of this clone is one. This chain links TRBV4-1 with TRBJ2-7, with D possibly matching TRBD2 (6 bases). Trimming removed 1 base from V and 7 bases from J, with 14 bases in between. Germline V gene sequence: CDR1 MGHRA, CDR2 YSYEKL. The CDR3 extends over 14 amino acids. The CDR3 DNA reads as TGCGCCAGCAGCCAAGTCGGGACGGGAGAAGAGCAGTACTTC. This gives the protein CASSQVGTGEEQYF.

The rearrangement links TRBV7-2 to TRBJ2-1, with D possibly matching TRBD2 (6 bases). Germline CDR1 and CDR2: SGHTA and FQGNSA. The length of the CDR3 is 13 residues. Deletions cut 8 bases from V and 3 bases from J, with 11 bases between. The CDR3: CASQAGLYNEQFF. CDR3 DNA sequence: TGTGCCAGCCAGGCGGGGCTCTACAATGAGCAGTTCTTC.

V and J are TRBV7-9 and TRBJ1-1, with D unclear. Germline lookup yields CDR1 SEHNR and CDR2 FQNEAQ (reference sequence). The CDR3 runs 13 residues. The germline V and J ends were trimmed by 10 bases and 0 bases, with 12 bases remaining between them. In nucleotides, the CDR3 is TGTGCCATCGATCAGGACTTGAACACTGAAGCTTTCTTT. Protein sequence: CAIDQDLNTEAFF.

This sequence joins TRBV19 and TRBJ2-1; D is undetermined. The V gene lost 1 base and the J gene lost 2 bases, with 6 bases spanning the gap. Germline V gives CDR1 LNHDA, CDR2 SQIVND (reference sequence). This CDR3 comprises 14 residues. The CDR3 region is CASSIATPYNEQFF. The CDR3 DNA follows: TGTGCCAGTAGTATAGCCACCCCCTACAATGAGCAGTTCTTC.

The chain recombines TRBV28 with TRBJ1-6; D is perhaps TRBD1 (5 bases). Per the germline V gene, CDR1 is MDHEN and CDR2 is SYDVKM. The CDR3 contains 16 residues. Trimming pared 6 bases from V and 5 bases from J, leaving 17 bases between. The CDR3 DNA follows: TGTGCCAGCAGCCCCCCAGGGCAGGGCCATAATTCACCCCTCCACTTT. Protein product: CASSPPGQGHNSPLHF.

The V call is TRBV4-3, the J call TRBJ2-7; no clear D. The germline V and J ends were trimmed by 1 base and 2 bases, with 9 bases remaining between them. Germline CDR1 reads LGHNA; CDR2 reads YSLEER. CDR3 length: 14 residues. The CDR3 nucleotides are TGCGCCAGCAGCCAAGCAATCCTCACCTACGAGCAGTACTTC. Its protein is CASSQAILTYEQYF.

The rearrangement uses TRBV5-4 and TRBJ1-4; 8 bases are a match to TRBD1. Germline values: CDR1 SGHNT, CDR2 YYREEE (reference sequence). This CDR3 has 14 residues. J was trimmed by 5 bases and V by 4 bases; bases with no gene match: 4. The CDR3 loop reads CASSERTGNEKLFF. The CDR3 coding sequence is TGTGCCAGCAGCGAAAGGACAGGGAATGAAAAACTGTTTTTT.

The genes are TRBV30 and TRBJ1-5; 7 nucleotides agree with TRBD1. In germline, CDR1 is GTSNPN, CDR2 SVGIG (reference sequence). The CDR3 consists of 13 residues. Trimming cost V 5 bases and J 1 base; bases outside gene matches: 2. CDR3 nucleotide sequence: TGTGCCTGGGGGACAGCGAGCAATCAGCCCCAGCATTTT. It encodes CAWGTASNQPQHF.

V gene TRBV19 combines with J gene TRBJ2-1; D is possibly TRBD2 (5 bases). The CDR3 sequence is 12 residues long. V lost 6 bases to trimming and J lost 9 bases, with 12 bases between them. CDR1 is LNHDA and CDR2 is SQIVND in the germline V gene (reference sequence). The CDR3: CASRDLLGEQFF. In DNA, the CDR3 is TGTGCCAGTAGGGACTTGTTGGGTGAGCAGTTCTTC.

This clone came up a few times. The chain couples TRBV7-9 to TRBJ2-3, with D possibly TRBD2 on 5 matching bases. The CDR3 length is 15 residues. V lost 7 bases to trimming and J lost 0 bases, with 14 bases between them. From germline, CDR1 is SEHNR and CDR2 FQNEAQ (reference sequence). CDR3: CASTPPGISTDTQYF. As DNA, the CDR3 is TGTGCCAGCACCCCCCCGGGGATAAGCACAGATACGCAGTATTTT.

V and J are TRBV5-6 and TRBJ1-2; TRBD1 agrees at 8 bases. There are 13 residues in the CDR3. Germline V lookup: CDR1 SGHDT, CDR2 YYEEEE. Unmatched junction bases numbered 5, after V lost 4 bases and J lost 6 bases. CDR3 region: CASSLSTGDGYTF. CDR3 DNA sequence: TGTGCCAGCAGCCTATCGACAGGGGATGGCTACACCTTC.

This clone has only a few counts. This chain links TRBV28 with TRBJ2-7, with D perhaps matching TRBD1 (6 bases). The CDR3 has 14 residues. From germline, CDR1 is MDHEN and CDR2 SYDVKM. Trimming left V 6 bases short and J 7 bases short, with 19 bases between. CDR3 residues: CASSPWGPLSEQYF. The CDR3 DNA reads TGTGCCAGCAGCCCCTGGGGGCCCTTGAGTGAGCAGTACTTC. The variable domain in full, completed from reference TRBV28 and TRBJ2-7, reads DVKVTQSSRYLVKRTGEKVFLECVQDMDHENMFWYRQDPGLGLRLIYFSYDVKMKEKGDIPEGYSVSREKKERFSLILESASTNQTSMYLCASSPWGPLSEQYFGPGTRLTVT.

The V and J genes are TRBV9 and TRBJ2-5, with TRBD1 identical over 7 bases. The CDR3 runs to 16 residues. The germline V gene has CDR1 SGDLS and CDR2 YYNGEE. Trimming took 0 bases from V and 5 from J; bases not matched to a gene: 10. The CDR3 here is CASSVVGDSSRETQYF. For the CDR3, the DNA is TGTGCCAGCAGCGTAGTGGGGGACAGCTCAAGGGAGACCCAGTACTTC.

V is TRBV18 and J is TRBJ2-1; D may be TRBD1 (5 bases). The ends were cut back, 2 bases at V and 6 bases at J, with 17 bases in the middle. In germline, CDR1 is KGHSH, CDR2 LQKENI. This CDR3 comprises 16 residues. The CDR3 DNA reads TGTGCCAGCTCACCAACCTCCGGACAAGTCTCCAATGAGCAGTTCTTC. It is translated as CASSPTSGQVSNEQFF.

The chain is built from TRBV14 and TRBJ1-2; D possibly corresponds to TRBD1 (5 bases). Germline CDR1 reads SGHDN; CDR2 reads FVKESK. Trimming shortened V by 1 base and J by 6 bases, and 12 bases separated the two germline ends. This CDR3 is 14 amino acids long. CDR3: CASSQVAGRNGYTF. In nucleotides, the CDR3 is TGTGCCAGCAGCCAAGTGGCAGGGAGGAATGGCTACACCTTC.

This clone was seen only a few times. The CDR3 sequence is CASSHRDRAIISNQPQHF. The CDR3 DNA is TGTGCCAGTAGTCACCGGGACAGGGCGATTATTAGCAATCAGCCCCAGCATTTT. This chain links TRBV19 with TRBJ1-5; 9 bases are shared with TRBD1. V lost 5 bases to trimming and J lost 0 bases; unmatched junction nucleotides: 11. The CDR3 runs to 18 residues. Germline-derived CDR1 and CDR2 are LNHDA and SQIVND (reference sequence).

V is TRBV7-8 and J is TRBJ1-2, with TRBD1 identical over 8 bases. The CDR3 is 16 residues long. Germline values: CDR1 SGHVS, CDR2 FQNEAQ. The junction had 9 bases not matched to a gene; V was cut back by 4 bases and J by 2 bases. DNA of the CDR3: TGTGCCAGCAGCTCCAACAGGGGGAGGGCGAACTATGGCTACACCTTC. Its protein product is CASSSNRGRANYGYTF. Based on the CDR3 plus reference TRBV7-8 and TRBJ1-2, the full variable domain is GAGVSQSPRYKVAKRGQDVALRCDPISGHVSLFWYQQALGQGPEFLTYFQNEAQLDKSGLPSDRFFAERPEGSVSTLKIQRTQQEDSAVYLCASSSNRGRANYGYTFGSGTRLTVV.

The rearrangement uses TRBV10-3 and TRBJ2-7; D possibly matches TRBD1 or TRBD2 (7 bases each). Trimming took off 4 bases at V and 4 bases at J, with 20 bases between the two ends. The CDR3 length is 16 residues. The germline V gene has CDR1 ENHRY and CDR2 SYGVKD. CDR3 sequence: CAISVSLQGGRYEQYF. The CDR3 coding sequence is TGTGCCATCAGTGTCTCCCTCCAGGGGGGGCGTTACGAGCAGTACTTC.

This chain joins TRBV7-9 and TRBJ2-1; D is possibly TRBD2 (6 bases). The CDR3 contains 16 residues. The V and J ends lost 5 bases and 0 bases respectively, with 14 bases between them. CDR1 SEHNR and CDR2 FQNEAQ come from the germline V gene (reference sequence). CDR3 bases: TGTGCCAGCAGCCCTCAAGCGGGCAGCTCCTACAATGAGCAGTTCTTC. It yields the protein CASSPQAGSSYNEQFF.

This clone was seen more than once but under ten times. Mismatch with germline at one junction end may stem from a read error. The rearrangement links TRBV2 to TRBJ1-4; D gene ambiguous. From germline, CDR1 is SNHLY and CDR2 FYNNEI. The CDR3 covers 14 residues. Here the CDR3 reads CASREDQTDEKLFF. The CDR3 bases are TGTGCCAGCAGAGAAGACCAGACCGACGAAAAACTGTTTTTT.

The chain links TRBV9 to TRBJ1-3; D gene unclear. V lost 0 bases and J 2 bases, leaving 6 bases between the germline ends. The CDR3 is made up of 14 amino acids. Germline lookup yields CDR1 SGDLS and CDR2 YYNGEE. The CDR3 nucleotides are TGTGCCAGCAGCGTAGGACACACTGGAAACACCATATATTTT. Translating it yields CASSVGHTGNTIYF. Looking up the rest from reference TRBV9 and TRBJ1-3 gives the full variable domain: DSGVTQTPKHLITATGQRVTLRCSPRSGDLSVYWYQQSLDQGLQFLIQYYNGEERAKGNILERFSAQQFPDLHSELNLSSLELGDSALYFCASSVGHTGNTIYFGEGSWLTVV.

The rearrangement uses TRBV10-3 and TRBJ1-2; D might be TRBD1 (6 bases). The CDR3 totals 12 residues. Deletions cut 9 bases from V and 7 bases from J, with 15 bases between. Per the germline V gene, CDR1 is ENHRY and CDR2 is SYGVKD. CDR3 DNA sequence: TGTGCCATTTTGCGGGACACGGGTGGCTACACCTTC. Protein: CAILRDTGGYTF.